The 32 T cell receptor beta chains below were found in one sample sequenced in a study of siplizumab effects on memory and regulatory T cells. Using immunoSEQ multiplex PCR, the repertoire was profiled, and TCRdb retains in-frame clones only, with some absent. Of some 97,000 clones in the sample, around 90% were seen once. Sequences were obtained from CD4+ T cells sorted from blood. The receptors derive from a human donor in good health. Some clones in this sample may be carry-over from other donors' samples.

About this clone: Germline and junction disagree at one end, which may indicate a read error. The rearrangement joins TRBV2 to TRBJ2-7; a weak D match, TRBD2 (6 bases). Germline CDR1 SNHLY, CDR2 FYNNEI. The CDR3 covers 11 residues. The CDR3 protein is CASSVVRDCDF. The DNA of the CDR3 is TGTGCCAGCAGTGTTGTCAGGGACTGCGACTTC.

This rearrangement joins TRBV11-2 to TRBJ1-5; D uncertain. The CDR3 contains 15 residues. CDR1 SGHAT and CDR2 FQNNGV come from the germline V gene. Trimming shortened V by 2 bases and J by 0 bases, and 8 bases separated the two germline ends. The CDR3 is CASSLSGSSNQPQHF. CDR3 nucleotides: TGTGCCAGCAGCTTATCCGGGTCTAGCAATCAGCCCCAGCATTTT.

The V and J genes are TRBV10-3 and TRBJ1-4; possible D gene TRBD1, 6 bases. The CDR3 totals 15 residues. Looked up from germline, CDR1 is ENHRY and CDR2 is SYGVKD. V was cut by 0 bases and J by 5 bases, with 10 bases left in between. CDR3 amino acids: CAISESGGINEKLFF. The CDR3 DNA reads TGTGCCATCAGTGAGTCAGGGGGGATAAATGAAAAACTGTTTTTT.

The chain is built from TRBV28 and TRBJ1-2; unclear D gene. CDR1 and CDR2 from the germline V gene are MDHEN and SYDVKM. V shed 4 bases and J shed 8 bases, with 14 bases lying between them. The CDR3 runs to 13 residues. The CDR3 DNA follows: TGTGCCAGCAGTTCTTATAATGGGAGGGGCTACACCTTC. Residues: CASSSYNGRGYTF.

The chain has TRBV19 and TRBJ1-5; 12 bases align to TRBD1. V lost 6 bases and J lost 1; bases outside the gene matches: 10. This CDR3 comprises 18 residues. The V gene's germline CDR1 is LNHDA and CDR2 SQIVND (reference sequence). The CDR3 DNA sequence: TGTGCCAGTAGCCGGGGACAGGGGGCGGTGGGAAGCAATCAGCCCCAGCATTTT. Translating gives CASSRGQGAVGSNQPQHF.

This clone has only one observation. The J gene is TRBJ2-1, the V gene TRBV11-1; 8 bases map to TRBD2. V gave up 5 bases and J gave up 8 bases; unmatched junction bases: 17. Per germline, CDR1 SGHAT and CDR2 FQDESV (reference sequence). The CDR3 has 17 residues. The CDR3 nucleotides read TGTGCCAGCAGCCCCCGTGAGGGACCGGGGGGGGGAGATGAGCAGTTCTTC. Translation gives CASSPREGPGGGDEQFF.

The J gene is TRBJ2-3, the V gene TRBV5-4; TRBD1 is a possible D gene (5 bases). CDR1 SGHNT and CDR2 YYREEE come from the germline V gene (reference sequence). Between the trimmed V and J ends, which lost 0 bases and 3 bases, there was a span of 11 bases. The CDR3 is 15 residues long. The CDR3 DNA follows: TGTGCCAGCAGCTTGGAGGGGATAAGGACAGATACGCAGTATTTT. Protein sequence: CASSLEGIRTDTQYF.

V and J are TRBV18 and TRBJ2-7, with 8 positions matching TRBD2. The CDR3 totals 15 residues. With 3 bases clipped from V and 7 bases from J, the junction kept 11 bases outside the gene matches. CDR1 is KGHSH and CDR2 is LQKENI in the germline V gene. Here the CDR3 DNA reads TGTGCCAGCTCACCTCGTCAGCGGGAGATATGGGAGCAGTACTTC. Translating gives CASSPRQREIWEQYF.

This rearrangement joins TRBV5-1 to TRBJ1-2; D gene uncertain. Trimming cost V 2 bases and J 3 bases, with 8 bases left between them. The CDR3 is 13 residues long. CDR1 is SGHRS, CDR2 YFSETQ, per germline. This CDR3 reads CASSLDGYYGYTF. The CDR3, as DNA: TGCGCCAGCAGCTTAGACGGATACTATGGCTACACCTTC.

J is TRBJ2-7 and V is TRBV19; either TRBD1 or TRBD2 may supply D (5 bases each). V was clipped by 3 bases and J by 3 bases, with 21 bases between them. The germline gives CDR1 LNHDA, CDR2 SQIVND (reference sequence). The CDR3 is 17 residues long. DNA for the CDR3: TGTGCCAGTAGTATTTCGTCGGGGCCCCCAATAATCTACGAGCAGTACTTC. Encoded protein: CASSISSGPPIIYEQYF. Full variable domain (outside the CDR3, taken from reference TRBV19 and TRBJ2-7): DGGITQSPKYLFRKEGQNVTLSCEQNLNHDAMYWYRQDPGQGLRLIYYSQIVNDFQKGDIAEGYSVSREKKESFPLTVTSAQKNPTAFYLCASSISSGPPIIYEQYFGPGTRLTVT.

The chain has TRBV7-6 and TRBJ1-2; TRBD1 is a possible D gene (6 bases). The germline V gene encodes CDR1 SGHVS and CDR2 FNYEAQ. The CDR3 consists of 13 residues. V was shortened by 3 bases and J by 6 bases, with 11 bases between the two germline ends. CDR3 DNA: TGTGCCAGCAGCTTTCGGGGGGGCCATGGCTACACCTTC. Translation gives CASSFRGGHGYTF. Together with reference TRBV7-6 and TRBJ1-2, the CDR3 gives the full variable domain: GAGVSQSPRYKVTKRGQDVALRCDPISGHVSLYWYRQALGQGPEFLTYFNYEAQQDKSGLPNDRFSAERPEGSISTLTIQRTEQRDSAMYRCASSFRGGHGYTFGSGTRLTVV.

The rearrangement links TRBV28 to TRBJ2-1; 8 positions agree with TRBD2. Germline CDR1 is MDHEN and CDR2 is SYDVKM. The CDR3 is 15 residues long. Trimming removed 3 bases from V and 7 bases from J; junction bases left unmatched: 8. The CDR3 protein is CASSFASGFMNEQFF. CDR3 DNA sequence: TGTGCCAGCAGTTTTGCTAGCGGGTTCATGAATGAGCAGTTCTTC. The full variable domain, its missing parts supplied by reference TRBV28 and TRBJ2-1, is DVKVTQSSRYLVKRTGEKVFLECVQDMDHENMFWYRQDPGLGLRLIYFSYDVKMKEKGDIPEGYSVSREKKERFSLILESASTNQTSMYLCASSFASGFMNEQFFGPGTRLTVL.

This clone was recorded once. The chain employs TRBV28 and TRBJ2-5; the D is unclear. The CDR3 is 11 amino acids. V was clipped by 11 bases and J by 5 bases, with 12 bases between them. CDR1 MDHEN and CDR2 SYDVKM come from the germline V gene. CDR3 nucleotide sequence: TGTGCCTCTGGAGTAGGGGAGACCCAGTACTTC. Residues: CASGVGETQYF.

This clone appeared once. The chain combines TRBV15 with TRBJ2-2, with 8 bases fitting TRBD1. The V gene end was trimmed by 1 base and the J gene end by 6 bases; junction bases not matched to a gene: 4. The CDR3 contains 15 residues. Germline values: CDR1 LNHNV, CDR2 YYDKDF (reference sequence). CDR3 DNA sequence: TGTGCCACCAGCAGAGGACAGGGGCTGGCCGGGGAGCTGTTTTTT. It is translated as CATSRGQGLAGELFF.

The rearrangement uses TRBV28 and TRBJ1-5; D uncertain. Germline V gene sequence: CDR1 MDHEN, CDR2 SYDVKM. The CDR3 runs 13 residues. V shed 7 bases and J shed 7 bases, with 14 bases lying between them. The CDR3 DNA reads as TGTGCCAGCACGCAGGCTGTCCGACAGCCCCAGCATTTT. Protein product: CASTQAVRQPQHF.

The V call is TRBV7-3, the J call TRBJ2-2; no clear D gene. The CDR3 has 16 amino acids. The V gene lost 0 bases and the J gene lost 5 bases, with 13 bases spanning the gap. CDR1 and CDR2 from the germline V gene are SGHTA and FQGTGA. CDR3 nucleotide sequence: TGTGCCAGCAGCTTAACGTTAGGGCCTCAAACCGGGGAGCTGTTTTTT. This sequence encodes CASSLTLGPQTGELFF.

The DNA of the CDR3 is TGTGCCAGCAGTTTAGGGGCGAGGGGGGGGAGTACGCAGTATTTT. Amino acids: CASSLGARGGSTQYF. The chain joins TRBV28 to TRBJ2-3; the D gene is possibly TRBD2 (7 bases). Germline loops: CDR1 MDHEN, CDR2 SYDVKM. The V and J ends lost 2 bases and 8 bases respectively, with 17 bases between them. The CDR3 contains 15 residues.

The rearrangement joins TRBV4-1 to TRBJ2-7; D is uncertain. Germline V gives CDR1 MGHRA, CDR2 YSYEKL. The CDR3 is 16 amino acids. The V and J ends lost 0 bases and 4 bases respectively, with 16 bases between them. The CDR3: CASSQEIQVMGYEQYF. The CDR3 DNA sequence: TGCGCCAGCAGCCAAGAGATTCAGGTTATGGGTTACGAGCAGTACTTC.

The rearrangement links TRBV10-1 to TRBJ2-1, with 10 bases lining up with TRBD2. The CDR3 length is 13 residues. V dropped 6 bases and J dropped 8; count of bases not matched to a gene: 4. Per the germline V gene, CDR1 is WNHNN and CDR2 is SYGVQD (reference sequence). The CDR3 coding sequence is TGCGCCAGCAGGGCTAGCGGGAGCTATGAGCAGTTCTTC. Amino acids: CASRASGSYEQFF.

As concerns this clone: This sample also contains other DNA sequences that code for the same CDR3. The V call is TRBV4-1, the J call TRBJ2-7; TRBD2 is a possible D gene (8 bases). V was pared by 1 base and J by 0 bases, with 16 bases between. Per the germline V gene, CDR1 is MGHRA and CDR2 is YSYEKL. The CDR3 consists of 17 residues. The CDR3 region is CASSQAVSGDSSYEQYF. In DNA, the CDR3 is TGCGCCAGCAGCCAAGCGGTTAGCGGGGACAGCTCCTACGAGCAGTACTTC.

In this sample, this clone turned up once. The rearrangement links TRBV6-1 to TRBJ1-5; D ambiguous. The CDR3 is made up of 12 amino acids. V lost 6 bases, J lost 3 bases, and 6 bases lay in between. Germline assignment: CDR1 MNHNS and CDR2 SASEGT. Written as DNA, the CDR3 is TGTGCCAGCAGGGGTAACAATCAGCCCCAGCATTTT. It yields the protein CASRGNNQPQHF.

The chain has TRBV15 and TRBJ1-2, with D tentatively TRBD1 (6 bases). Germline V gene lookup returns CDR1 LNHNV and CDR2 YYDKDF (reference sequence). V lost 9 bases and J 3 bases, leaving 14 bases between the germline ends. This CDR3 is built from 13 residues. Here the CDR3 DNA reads TGTGCCACGGGGGGGGCGGAGTACTATGGCTACACCTTC. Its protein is CATGGAEYYGYTF. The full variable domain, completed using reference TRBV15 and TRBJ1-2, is DAMVIQNPRYQVTQFGKPVTLSCSQTLNHNVMYWYQQKSSQAPKLLFHYYDKDFNNEADTPDNFQSRRPNTSFCFLDIRSPGLGDTAMYLCATGGAEYYGYTFGSGTRLTVV.

The CDR3 sequence is CASSPGQGYQPQHF. CDR3 in DNA: TGTGCCAGCAGTCCCGGACAGGGGTATCAGCCCCAGCATTTT. The rearrangement links TRBV27 to TRBJ1-5; 9 bases are shared with TRBD1. Germline V gene data show CDR1 as MNHEY and CDR2 as SMNVEV (reference sequence). The CDR3 runs 14 residues. The trim removed 5 bases at V and 5 bases at J, leaving 4 bases unmatched.

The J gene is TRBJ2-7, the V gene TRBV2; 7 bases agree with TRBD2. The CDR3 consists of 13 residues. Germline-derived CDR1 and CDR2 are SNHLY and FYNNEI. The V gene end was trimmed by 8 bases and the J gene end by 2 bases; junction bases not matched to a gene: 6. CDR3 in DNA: TGTGCCAGCGTCAGGGAGGGCCCCTACGAGCAGTACTTC. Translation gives CASVREGPYEQYF.

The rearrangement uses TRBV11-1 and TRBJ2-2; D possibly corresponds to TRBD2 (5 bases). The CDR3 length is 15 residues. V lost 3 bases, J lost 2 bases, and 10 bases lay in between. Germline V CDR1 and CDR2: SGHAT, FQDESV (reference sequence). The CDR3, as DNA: TGTGCCAGCAGCTTTTACGGGGAAAACACCGGGGAGCTGTTTTTT. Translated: CASSFYGENTGELFF.

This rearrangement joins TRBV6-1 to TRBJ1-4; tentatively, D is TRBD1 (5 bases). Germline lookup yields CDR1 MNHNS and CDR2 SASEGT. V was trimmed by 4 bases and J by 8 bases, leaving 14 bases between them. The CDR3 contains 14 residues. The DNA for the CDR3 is TGTGCCAGCAGTGCGGCAGCGAAGGGGGAAAAACTGTTTTTT. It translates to CASSAAAKGEKLFF.

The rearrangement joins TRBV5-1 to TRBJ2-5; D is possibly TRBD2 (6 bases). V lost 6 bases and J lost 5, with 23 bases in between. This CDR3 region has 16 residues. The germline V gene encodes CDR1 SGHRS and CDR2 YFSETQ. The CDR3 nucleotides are TGCGCCAGCACATGGGGTAGCGGCAATGGGGAGGAGACCCAGTACTTC. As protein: CASTWGSGNGEETQYF.

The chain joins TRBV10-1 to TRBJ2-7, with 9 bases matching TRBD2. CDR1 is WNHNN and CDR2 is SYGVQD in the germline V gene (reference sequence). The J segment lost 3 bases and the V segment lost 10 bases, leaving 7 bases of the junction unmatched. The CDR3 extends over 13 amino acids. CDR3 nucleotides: TGCGCCACCTCGCCTAGCGGGGTCTACGAGCAGTACTTC. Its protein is CATSPSGVYEQYF.

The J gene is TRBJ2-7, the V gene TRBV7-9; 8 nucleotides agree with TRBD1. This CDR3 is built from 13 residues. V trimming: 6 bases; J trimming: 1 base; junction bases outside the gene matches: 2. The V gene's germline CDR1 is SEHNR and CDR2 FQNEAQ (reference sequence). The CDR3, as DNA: TGTGCCAGCAGAGGACAGGGATCCTACGAGCAGTACTTC. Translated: CASRGQGSYEQYF.

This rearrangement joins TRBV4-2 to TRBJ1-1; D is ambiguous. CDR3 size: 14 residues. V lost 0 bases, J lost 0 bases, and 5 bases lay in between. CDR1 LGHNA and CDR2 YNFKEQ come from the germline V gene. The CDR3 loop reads CASSQEALNTEAFF. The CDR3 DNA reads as TGTGCCAGCAGCCAAGAGGCGTTGAACACTGAAGCTTTCTTT.

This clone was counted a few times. The CDR3 nucleotides are TGTGCCAGCAGCTTGACAGGGAACTTGAACACTGAAGCTTTCTTT. Amino acid sequence: CASSLTGNLNTEAFF. This chain links TRBV7-9 with TRBJ1-1; 7 bases agree with TRBD1. This CDR3 is 15 amino acids long. V was pared by 3 bases and J by 0 bases, with 4 bases of the junction left unmatched. From germline, CDR1 is SEHNR and CDR2 FQNEAQ (reference sequence). The full variable domain, with the rest looked up from reference TRBV7-9 and TRBJ1-1, is DTGVSQNPRHKITKRGQNVTFRCDPISEHNRLYWYRQTLGQGPEFLTYFQNEAQLEKSRLLSDRFSAERPKGSFSTLEIQRTEQGDSAMYLCASSLTGNLNTEAFFGQGTRLTVV.

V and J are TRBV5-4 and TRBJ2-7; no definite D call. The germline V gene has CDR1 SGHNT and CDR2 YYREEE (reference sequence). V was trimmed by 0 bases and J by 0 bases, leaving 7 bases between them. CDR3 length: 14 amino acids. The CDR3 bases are TGTGCCAGCAGCTTGGATATCAACTCCTACGAGCAGTACTTC. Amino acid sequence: CASSLDINSYEQYF.